The 21 T cell receptor beta chains below all came from one sample that was sequenced in a study of T cell responses to AZD1222 COVID-19 vaccine. Assay used: immunoSEQ multiplex PCR; TCRdb lists only in-frame clones, some missing. The profile covers about 80,000 clones, with 70% to 90% appearing a single time and about 10% taken by the ten largest. The sequenced sample was peripheral blood, obtained 28 days after the second AZD1222 dose. These receptors were obtained from an adult who received the AZD1222 COVID-19 vaccine.

V usage is TRBV10-3 and J usage is TRBJ2-3; D ambiguous. The germline CDR1 and CDR2 sequences are ENHRY and SYGVKD. Trimming took off 3 bases at V and 2 bases at J, with 6 bases between the two ends. CDR3 size: 13 residues. The CDR3 region is CAISDAFTDTQYF. The DNA of the CDR3 is TGTGCCATCAGTGACGCTTTCACAGATACGCAGTATTTT.

A few counts support this clone. This chain uses TRBV4-1 with TRBJ1-3, with 7 positions matching TRBD1. There are 15 residues in the CDR3. Trimming took 4 bases from V and 0 from J; bases not matched to a gene: 3. Germline V gene data show CDR1 as MGHRA and CDR2 as YSYEKL. The CDR3 spells CASSPDRASGNTIYF. In nucleotides, the CDR3 is TGCGCCAGCAGCCCAGACAGGGCCTCTGGAAACACCATATATTTT.

The V call is TRBV6-1, the J call TRBJ2-7, with D perhaps being TRBD1 or TRBD2 (6 bases each). CDR3 length: 13 amino acids. V was pared by 1 base and J by 9 bases, with 13 bases between. The V gene's germline CDR1 is MNHNS and CDR2 SASEGT. CDR3 sequence: CASSEGGTPRQYF. The CDR3 nucleotides read TGTGCCAGCAGTGAAGGCGGGACACCACGGCAGTACTTC.

The rearrangement joins TRBV14 to TRBJ1-6, with a weak D call TRBD1 (5 bases). Trimming stripped 3 bases from V and 4 bases from J, with 7 bases between. Germline-derived CDR1 and CDR2 are SGHDN and FVKESK. This CDR3 has 14 residues. The CDR3 sequence is CASSQGRYNSPLHF. CDR3 bases: TGTGCCAGCAGCCAGGGACGGTATAATTCACCCCTCCACTTT. Full variable domain (rest looked up from reference TRBV14 and TRBJ1-6): EAGVTQFPSHSVIEKGQTVTLRCDPISGHDNLYWYRRVMGKEIKFLLHFVKESKQDESGMPNNRFLAERTGGTYSTLKVQPAELEDSGVYFCASSQGRYNSPLHFGNGTRLTVT.

The CDR3 protein is CASSFLVGPTDTQYF. The CDR3 nucleotides read TGTGCCAGCAGCTTTTTGGTGGGGCCAACAGATACGCAGTATTTT. The chain uses TRBV5-5 and TRBJ2-3; D may be TRBD1 (5 bases). With 2 bases removed from V and 3 bases from J, the gap between germline ends came to 13 bases. Germline V gives CDR1 SGHKS, CDR2 YYEKEE (reference sequence). This CDR3 has 15 residues.

This chain connects TRBV3-1 (or the pseudogene TRBV3-2) to TRBJ1-1; a possible D gene is TRBD1 (5 bases). The CDR3 contains 14 residues. Germline V lookup: CDR1 LGHDT, CDR2 YNNKEL (reference sequence). V dropped 2 bases and J dropped 2 bases, with 9 bases sitting between them. CDR3 DNA: TGTGCCAGCAGCCAACCGGGACTCAACACTGAAGCTTTCTTT. Translated: CASSQPGLNTEAFF.

This rearrangement joins TRBV6-1 to TRBJ1-2; D possibly corresponds to TRBD1 (6 bases). The CDR3 has 14 amino acids. Trimming pared 3 bases from V and 5 bases from J, leaving 13 bases between. The germline CDR1 and CDR2 sequences are MNHNS and SASEGT. CDR3 bases: TGTGCCAGCAGTGAGATAGGACAGATTTATGGCTACACCTTC. This codes for CASSEIGQIYGYTF.

The chain joins TRBV28 to TRBJ2-2; tentative D call: TRBD2 (5 bases). This CDR3 has 15 amino acids. Trimming took 6 bases from V and 2 from J, leaving 13 bases between them. Looked up from germline, CDR1 is MDHEN and CDR2 is SYDVKM. As DNA, the CDR3 is TGTGCCAGCAGCCTCGTGAGGACTAACACCGGGGAGCTGTTTTTT. Translation: CASSLVRTNTGELFF.

This chain joins TRBV19 and TRBJ1-2; no definite D call. V shed 7 bases and J shed 4 bases, with 16 bases lying between them. The germline V gene has CDR1 LNHDA and CDR2 SQIVND (reference sequence). The CDR3 runs 14 residues. The CDR3: CASTPVGSGYGYTF. Written as DNA, the CDR3 is TGTGCCAGTACCCCAGTGGGGAGCGGCTATGGCTACACCTTC.

The chain recombines TRBV5-1 with TRBJ2-1, with TRBD1 matching 10 bases. After removal of 2 bases from V and 0 bases from J, the junction contained 8 bases not matched to a gene. Germline assignment: CDR1 SGHRS and CDR2 YFSETQ. The CDR3 totals 18 residues. This CDR3 reads CASSFGTGAFGSYNEQFF. The CDR3, as DNA: TGCGCCAGCAGCTTTGGGACAGGGGCCTTCGGCTCCTACAATGAGCAGTTCTTC.

The V and J genes are TRBV5-8 and TRBJ1-6; 10 bases map to TRBD1. V shed 4 bases and J 9 bases; nucleotides not matched to a gene: 7. CDR1 is SGHTS, CDR2 YDEGEE, per germline. This CDR3 is 15 amino acids long. CDR3 nucleotides: TGTGCCAGCAGCGCCTGGGACAGGGGCCGTTCACCCCTCCACTTT. Translation: CASSAWDRGRSPLHF.

The V gene is TRBV19, the J gene TRBJ1-5; D perhaps matches TRBD1 (5 bases). This CDR3 is built from 14 residues. Germline V lookup: CDR1 LNHDA, CDR2 SQIVND (reference sequence). Trimming took off 2 bases at V and 5 bases at J, with 10 bases between the two ends. The CDR3 is CASSIRQLDQPQHF. CDR3 nucleotide sequence: TGTGCCAGTAGTATAAGACAGTTGGATCAGCCCCAGCATTTT.

V is TRBV19 and J is TRBJ1-1; weak D call: TRBD1 (5 bases). The CDR3 consists of 15 residues. The germline CDR1 and CDR2 sequences are LNHDA and SQIVND (reference sequence). V was trimmed by 4 bases and J by 1 base, leaving 13 bases between them. The CDR3 loop reads CASSNPGAGNTEAFF. The DNA for the CDR3 is TGTGCCAGTAGTAATCCTGGGGCCGGGAACACTGAAGCTTTCTTT.

The chain is built from TRBV18 and TRBJ1-2, with 12 bases identical to TRBD1. This CDR3 is built from 17 residues. Trimming cost V 1 base and J 3 bases; bases outside gene matches: 6. Germline lookup yields CDR1 KGHSH and CDR2 LQKENI. CDR3 loop: CASSPRGQGAWDYGYTF. The CDR3 nucleotides read TGTGCCAGCTCACCACGGGGACAGGGGGCGTGGGACTATGGCTACACCTTC.

This clone was observed once. The gene calls are TRBV19 and TRBJ2-2, with D possibly TRBD1 on 6 matching bases. Per the germline V gene, CDR1 is LNHDA and CDR2 is SQIVND (reference sequence). Trimming removed 3 bases at V and 5 bases at J, with 13 bases between. The CDR3 is 15 amino acids. The CDR3 loop reads CASSIAGVETGELFF. The CDR3 DNA reads TGTGCCAGTAGTATCGCAGGGGTCGAGACCGGGGAGCTGTTTTTT.

The DNA for the CDR3 is TGTGCCAGCAGCGTGGGGGAGTTGAATTTGTCACCCCTCCACTTT. Translation: CASSVGELNLSPLHF. The genes are TRBV9 and TRBJ1-6; weak D call: TRBD1 (5 bases). This CDR3 contains 15 residues. Trimming removed 2 bases from V and 10 bases from J, with 16 bases in between. In germline, CDR1 is SGDLS, CDR2 YYNGEE.

CDR3 region: CASSLIGIEAFF. The CDR3 DNA reads TGTGCCAGCAGTTTAATAGGGATTGAAGCTTTCTTT. The gene calls are TRBV12-3 or TRBV12-4 and TRBJ1-1; D is uncertain. Trimming removed 2 bases at V and 7 bases at J, with 8 bases between. The CDR3 has 12 residues.

This clone was recorded only once. The chain combines TRBV7-2 with TRBJ1-1; D might be TRBD1 (5 bases). V lost 4 bases and J 3 bases, leaving 9 bases between the germline ends. The CDR3 has 13 residues. The V gene's germline CDR1 is SGHTA and CDR2 FQGNSA. This chain's CDR3 is CASSSGHYTEAFF. In nucleotides, the CDR3 is TGTGCCAGCAGCTCAGGACACTACACTGAAGCTTTCTTT.

By proportion, this clone is medium-sized. J is TRBJ1-6 and V is TRBV9; perhaps TRBD1 as D (6 bases). The V gene's germline CDR1 is SGDLS and CDR2 YYNGEE. CDR3 length equals 18 residues. The V end was cut by 2 bases, the J end by 0 bases, with 15 bases between. CDR3 bases: TGTGCCAGCAGCGTGCCCCCCAGGGGCAGCTCCTATAATTCACCCCTCCACTTT. Amino acid sequence: CASSVPPRGSSYNSPLHF. The variable domain in full, with the rest retrieved from reference TRBV9 and TRBJ1-6, is DSGVTQTPKHLITATGQRVTLRCSPRSGDLSVYWYQQSLDQGLQFLIQYYNGEERAKGNILERFSAQQFPDLHSELNLSSLELGDSALYFCASSVPPRGSSYNSPLHFGNGTRLTVT.

The rearrangement joins TRBV6-5 to TRBJ2-3, with TRBD2 matching over 12 bases. The germline V gene has CDR1 MNHEY and CDR2 SVGAGI. The CDR3 runs 16 residues. Losses at the gene ends were 4 bases for V and 5 bases for J; bases not matched to a gene: 7. CDR3 in DNA: TGTGCCAGCAGTTGGACTAGCGGGGCGATCAGAGATACGCAGTATTTT. It is translated as CASSWTSGAIRDTQYF.

The CDR3: CASSFFAGEQFF. The CDR3 DNA is TGTGCCAGCAGTTTTTTCGCGGGAGAGCAGTTCTTC. V is TRBV27 and J is TRBJ2-1, with a tentative D call TRBD2 (6 bases). The CDR3 sequence is 12 residues long. V was clipped by 3 bases and J by 10 bases, with 10 bases between them. From germline, CDR1 is MNHEY and CDR2 SMNVEV (reference sequence).